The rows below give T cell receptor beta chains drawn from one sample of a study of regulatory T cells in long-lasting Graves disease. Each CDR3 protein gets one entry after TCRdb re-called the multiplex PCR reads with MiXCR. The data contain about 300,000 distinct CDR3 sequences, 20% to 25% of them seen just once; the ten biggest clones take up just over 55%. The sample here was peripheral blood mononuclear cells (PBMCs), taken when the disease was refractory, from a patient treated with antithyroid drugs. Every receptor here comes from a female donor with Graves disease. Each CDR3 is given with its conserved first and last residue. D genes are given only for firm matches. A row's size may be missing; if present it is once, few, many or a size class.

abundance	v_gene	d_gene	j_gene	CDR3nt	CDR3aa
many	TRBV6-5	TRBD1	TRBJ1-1	TGTGCCAGCAGTTACCGACAGGGGGCCGTGGACACTGAAGCTTTCTTT	CASSYRQGAVDTEAFF
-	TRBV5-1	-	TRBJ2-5	TGCGCCAGCAGCTTACCGGGATACCAAGAGACCCAGTACTTC	CASSLPGYQETQYF
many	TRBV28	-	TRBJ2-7	TGTGCCAGCAGTCCACTGGAAGCAGGTTACGAGCAGTACTTC	CASSPLEAGYEQYF
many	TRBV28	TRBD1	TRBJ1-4	TGTGCCAGCGGACAGGGAGCAACTAATGAAAAACTGTTTTTT	CASGQGATNEKLFF
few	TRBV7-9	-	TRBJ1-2	TGTGCCAGCAGCTTTGCCAGCCGAGGCTACACCTTC	CASSFASRGYTF
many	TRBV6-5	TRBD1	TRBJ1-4	TGTGCCAGCAGTTATGGCTCACAGGGGGCGCCGGGGGAAAAACTGTTTTTT	CASSYGSQGAPGEKLFF
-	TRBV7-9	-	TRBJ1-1	TGTGCCAGCAGGCAAGGGACAACAATTGAAGCTTTCTTT	CASRQGTTIEAFF
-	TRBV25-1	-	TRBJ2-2	TGTGCCAGCAGTGCCAGGGTAGGGACCGGGGAGCTGTTTTTT	CASSARVGTGELFF
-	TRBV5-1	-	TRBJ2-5	TGCGCCAGCAGCTCGGACCTGTCGGAGACCCAGTACTTC	CASSSDLSETQYF
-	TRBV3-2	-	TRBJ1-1	TGTGCCAGCAGCCAAGATCAATGGCAGCGGAACACTGAAGCTTTCTTT	CASSQDQWQRNTEAFF
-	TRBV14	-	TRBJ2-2	TGTGCCAGCAGCCAACCCACCGGGGAGCTGTTTTTT	CASSQPTGELFF
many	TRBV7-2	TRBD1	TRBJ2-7	TGTGCCAGCAGCTTAGCAGGGGGCGCCTCCTACGAGCAGTACTTC	CASSLAGGASYEQYF
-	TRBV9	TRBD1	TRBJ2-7	TGTGCCAGCAGCCCGAGGTGGGACAGCTACGAGCAGTACTTC	CASSPRWDSYEQYF
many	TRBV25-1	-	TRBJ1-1	TGTGCCAGCAGTGAATATGCAACGGTAAACACTGAAGCTTTCTTT	CASSEYATVNTEAFF
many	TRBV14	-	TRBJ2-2	TGTGCCAGCAGCCAAGTCTTGGGAGGTACCGGGGAGCTGTTTTTT	CASSQVLGGTGELFF
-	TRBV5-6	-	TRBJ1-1	TGTGCCAGCAGCTTTCTAGGGGCTGGGGAGAACACTGAAGCTTTCTTT	CASSFLGAGENTEAFF
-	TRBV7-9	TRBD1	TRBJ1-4	TGTGCCAGCAGCTCATCCCATACAGGGGGGCACGAAAAACTGTTTTTT	CASSSSHTGGHEKLFF
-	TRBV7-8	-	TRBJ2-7	TGTGCCAGCAGCTTAGCTTCGGGTCTTACCTACGAGCAGTACTTC	CASSLASGLTYEQYF
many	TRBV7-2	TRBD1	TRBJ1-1	TGTGCCAGCAGGGACAACAGGGGACAAATGGTGGACACTGAAGCTTTCTTT	CASRDNRGQMVDTEAFF
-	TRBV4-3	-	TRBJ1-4	TGCGCCAGCAGCCAAGCCCCCCCCCCCCCCAGGGGAGGGGAAAAACTGTTTTTT	CASSQAPPPPRGGEKLFF
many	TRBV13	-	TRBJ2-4	TGTGCCAGCAGCACTAGATCCAGAGACTTAAAAAACATTCAGTACTTC	CASSTRSRDLKNIQYF
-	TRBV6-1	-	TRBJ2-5	TGTGCCTCCCGGCCCGGTAGGAACCAAGAGACCCAGTACTTC	CASRPGRNQETQYF
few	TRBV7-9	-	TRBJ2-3	TGTGCCAGCAGCTTAGAAGGTGGCGTCGATACGCAGTATTTT	CASSLEGGVDTQYF
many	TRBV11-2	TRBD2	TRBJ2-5	TGTGCCAGCAGCCCCCTGACTAGCGGGAGAGGTGTTAAAGAGACCCAGTACTTC	CASSPLTSGRGVKETQYF